A single sample gave rise to the 14 T cell receptor beta chains below, sequenced in a study of T cell changes during pregnancy in multiple sclerosis. The repertoire was sequenced with immunoSEQ multiplex PCR; TCRdb's copy has only in-frame clones and lacks some. In the table there are about 110,000 clones, about 89% of which are singletons. The specimen comprised peripheral blood, sampled before pregnancy. The origin of the receptors is a female donor with multiple sclerosis, enrolled in a pregnancy study.

This clone was picked up one time. The chain joins TRBV5-4 to TRBJ2-1; TRBD1 matches 9 bases. Germline V CDR1 and CDR2: SGHNT, YYREEE (reference sequence). Trimming took 4 bases from V and 6 from J; bases not matched to a gene: 5. The length of the CDR3 is 14 residues. CDR3 region: CASSRDRARNEQFF. The CDR3 region has the DNA TGTGCCAGCAGCCGGGACAGGGCGCGCAATGAGCAGTTCTTC.

This clone occurred a few times. The same CDR3 is also encoded by other DNA sequences in this sample. The chain joins TRBV9 to TRBJ1-6; possibly TRBD1 for D (5 bases). V was shortened by 2 bases and J by 4 bases, with 13 bases between the two germline ends. The CDR3 totals 16 residues. Germline V lookup: CDR1 SGDLS, CDR2 YYNGEE. The CDR3 region is CASSVTRDRYNSPLHF. DNA of the CDR3: TGTGCCAGCAGCGTCACTCGAGACAGATATAATTCACCCCTCCACTTT.

V and J are TRBV5-1 and TRBJ1-6, with 8 bases that match TRBD1. The V segment lost 0 bases and the J segment 5 bases; nucleotides outside the gene matches: 4. The CDR3 is made up of 16 amino acids. Germline V gene data show CDR1 as SGHRS and CDR2 as YFSETQ. The CDR3 here is CASSLARDRNNSPLHF. CDR3 DNA sequence: TGCGCCAGCAGCTTGGCCCGGGACAGGAATAATTCACCCCTCCACTTT.

The chain recombines TRBV14 with TRBJ2-7; D may be TRBD1 (5 bases). The length of the CDR3 is 16 residues. V dropped 4 bases and J dropped 2 bases, with 18 bases sitting between them. Germline CDR1 and CDR2: SGHDN and FVKESK. CDR3 in amino acids: CASSLQRTFVTYEQYF. The CDR3 DNA reads TGTGCCAGCAGCCTGCAAAGGACATTTGTTACCTACGAGCAGTACTTC.

The chain links TRBV18 to TRBJ2-1, with 9 bases matching TRBD1. The V gene end was trimmed by 6 bases and the J gene end by 3 bases; junction bases not matched to a gene: 6. Looked up from germline, CDR1 is KGHSH and CDR2 is LQKENI. The CDR3 consists of 15 residues. The CDR3 protein is CASSTTGGDYNEQFF. The CDR3 DNA reads TGTGCCAGCTCCACTACAGGGGGCGACTACAATGAGCAGTTCTTC. Based on the CDR3 plus reference TRBV18 and TRBJ2-1, the full variable domain is NAGVMQNPRHLVRRRGQEARLRCSPMKGHSHVYWYRQLPEEGLKFMVYLQKENIIDESGMPKERFSAEFPKEGPSILRIQQVVRGDSAAYFCASSTTGGDYNEQFFGPGTRLTVL.

The chain recombines TRBV11-2 with TRBJ2-5, with D maybe TRBD2 (5 bases). The CDR3 extends over 13 amino acids. The germline CDR1 and CDR2 sequences are SGHAT and FQNNGV. Trimming shortened V by 6 bases and J by 5 bases, and 13 bases separated the two germline ends. The CDR3 loop reads CASRLTSRETQYF. CDR3 sequence (DNA): TGTGCCAGCAGGCTTACTAGTCGGGAGACCCAGTACTTC.

The chain uses TRBV9 and TRBJ2-2, with 12 nucleotides matching TRBD1. In germline, CDR1 is SGDLS, CDR2 YYNGEE. The CDR3 loop spans 18 amino acids. V lost 3 bases and J lost 7; bases outside the gene matches: 13. Here the CDR3 reads CASSAVPVGQGAVGELFF. DNA of the CDR3: TGTGCCAGCAGCGCGGTACCCGTGGGACAGGGGGCGGTCGGGGAGCTGTTTTTT.

The chain recombines TRBV5-4 with TRBJ1-1; no reliable D call. There are 12 residues in the CDR3. The V end lost 4 bases, the J end lost 1 base, and 5 bases lay between the germline ends. CDR1 is SGHNT, CDR2 YYREEE, per germline (reference sequence). The CDR3 DNA is TGTGCCAGCAGCGGCAGGAACACTGAAGCTTTCTTT. This translates into CASSGRNTEAFF.

The chain joins TRBV2 to TRBJ2-5, with 8 bases matching TRBD2. The ends lost 3 bases at V and 4 bases at J; junction bases unmatched: 7. Germline-derived CDR1 and CDR2 are SNHLY and FYNNEI. The CDR3 runs 15 residues. In nucleotides, the CDR3 is TGTGCCAGCAGTGATCGGGGGACTAGGGGAGAGACCCAGTACTTC. Its translation is CASSDRGTRGETQYF.

V usage is TRBV5-4 and J usage is TRBJ1-1, with 7 bases fitting TRBD1. The ends lost 4 bases at V and 3 bases at J; junction bases unmatched: 15. Germline loops: CDR1 SGHNT, CDR2 YYREEE (reference sequence). CDR3 length: 17 amino acids. The CDR3 reads CASSPTGRFGLDTEAFF. The CDR3 DNA reads as TGTGCCAGCAGCCCGACAGGGAGGTTTGGGCTGGACACTGAAGCTTTCTTT.

The V call is TRBV11-3, the J call TRBJ2-1; the D gene is possibly TRBD2 (5 bases). V was pared by 2 bases and J by 5 bases, with 10 bases between. The CDR3 is 14 residues long. The germline V gene has CDR1 SGHNT and CDR2 YENEEA. The CDR3 nucleotides are TGTGCCAGCAGCTTATCGTCGGGGAACAATGAGCAGTTCTTC. Translated: CASSLSSGNNEQFF.

J is TRBJ1-1 and V is TRBV6-5; D possibly corresponds to TRBD1 (6 bases). This CDR3 is built from 14 residues. CDR1 is MNHEY, CDR2 SVGAGI, per germline. V shed 3 bases and J shed 5 bases, with 13 bases lying between them. CDR3: CASSYMGGGTEAFF. CDR3 in DNA: TGTGCCAGCAGTTATATGGGAGGGGGAACTGAAGCTTTCTTT.

This sequence joins TRBV7-6 and TRBJ1-3, with TRBD1 identical over 7 bases. There are 14 residues in the CDR3. CDR1 and CDR2 from the germline V gene are SGHVS and FNYEAQ. With 5 bases clipped from V and 2 bases from J, the junction kept 3 bases outside the gene matches. The CDR3 region is CASSPTGAGNTIYF. As DNA, the CDR3 is TGTGCCAGCAGCCCAACAGGGGCTGGAAACACCATATATTTT.

V is TRBV6-5 and J is TRBJ1-2; possibly TRBD1 for D (6 bases). CDR1 and CDR2 (germline): MNHEY, SVGAGI. Trimming left V 5 bases short and J 4 bases short, with 14 bases between. The CDR3 is 14 amino acids. CDR3: CASSRGASGYGYTF. The CDR3 DNA is TGTGCCAGCAGTCGGGGGGCGTCTGGCTATGGCTACACCTTC.